The clone carrying this T cell receptor beta chain was observed at least ten times. Its specificity is unknown. This CDR3 spans 12 amino acids. The germline V and J ends were trimmed by 6 bases and 7 bases, with 9 bases remaining between them. This entry belongs to a study of T-cell memory formation after mild COVID-19. Across the study: Clustering of TCRs was largely donor specific.

General study findings and limits: Within pre-infection memory, some responding clones were found, suggesting cross-reactive memory joined.

TCRdb analysed the 5' RACE reads with MiXCR anew, one entry per CDR3 protein. This sample yields 35,000 to 50,000 distinct CDR3 sequences, of which about 6.1% are seen a single time; more than 0.7% belongs to the top ten. The chain links TRBV12-3 or TRBV12-4 to TRBJ2-2; a weak D match, TRBD1 (6 bases). This TCR was sampled from an adult who had mild COVID-19 (a few samples of this study predate the infection). Cell type and time point are not known. Input material: PBMCs or a T cell subset sorted from them (not recorded which). CDR3 protein: CASSQGGGELFF. DNA for the CDR3: TGTGCCAGCAGCCAAGGGGGCGGGGAGCTGTTTTTT.